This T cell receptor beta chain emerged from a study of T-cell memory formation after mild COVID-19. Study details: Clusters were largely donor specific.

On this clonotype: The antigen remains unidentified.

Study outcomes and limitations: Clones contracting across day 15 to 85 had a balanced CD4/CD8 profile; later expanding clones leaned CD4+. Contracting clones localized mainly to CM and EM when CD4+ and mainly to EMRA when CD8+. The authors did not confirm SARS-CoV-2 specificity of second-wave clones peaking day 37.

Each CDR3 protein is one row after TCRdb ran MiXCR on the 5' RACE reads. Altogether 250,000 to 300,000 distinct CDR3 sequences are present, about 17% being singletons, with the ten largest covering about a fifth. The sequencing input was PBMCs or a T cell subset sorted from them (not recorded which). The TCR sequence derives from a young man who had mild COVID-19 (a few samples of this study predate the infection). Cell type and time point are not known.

In DNA, the CDR3 is TGTGCCAGCAGCCCCCGGCCCTCAGGGGGCGAAGGCCGGGGCTACACCTTC. Translating it yields CASSPRPSGGEGRGYTF. The V and J genes are TRBV7-2 and TRBJ1-2, with 8 bases matching TRBD1. Germline V gene data show CDR1 as SGHTA and CDR2 as FQGNSA. The CDR3 spans 17 residues. V shed 5 bases, J shed 8 bases, and the junction held 19 bases outside the gene matches.